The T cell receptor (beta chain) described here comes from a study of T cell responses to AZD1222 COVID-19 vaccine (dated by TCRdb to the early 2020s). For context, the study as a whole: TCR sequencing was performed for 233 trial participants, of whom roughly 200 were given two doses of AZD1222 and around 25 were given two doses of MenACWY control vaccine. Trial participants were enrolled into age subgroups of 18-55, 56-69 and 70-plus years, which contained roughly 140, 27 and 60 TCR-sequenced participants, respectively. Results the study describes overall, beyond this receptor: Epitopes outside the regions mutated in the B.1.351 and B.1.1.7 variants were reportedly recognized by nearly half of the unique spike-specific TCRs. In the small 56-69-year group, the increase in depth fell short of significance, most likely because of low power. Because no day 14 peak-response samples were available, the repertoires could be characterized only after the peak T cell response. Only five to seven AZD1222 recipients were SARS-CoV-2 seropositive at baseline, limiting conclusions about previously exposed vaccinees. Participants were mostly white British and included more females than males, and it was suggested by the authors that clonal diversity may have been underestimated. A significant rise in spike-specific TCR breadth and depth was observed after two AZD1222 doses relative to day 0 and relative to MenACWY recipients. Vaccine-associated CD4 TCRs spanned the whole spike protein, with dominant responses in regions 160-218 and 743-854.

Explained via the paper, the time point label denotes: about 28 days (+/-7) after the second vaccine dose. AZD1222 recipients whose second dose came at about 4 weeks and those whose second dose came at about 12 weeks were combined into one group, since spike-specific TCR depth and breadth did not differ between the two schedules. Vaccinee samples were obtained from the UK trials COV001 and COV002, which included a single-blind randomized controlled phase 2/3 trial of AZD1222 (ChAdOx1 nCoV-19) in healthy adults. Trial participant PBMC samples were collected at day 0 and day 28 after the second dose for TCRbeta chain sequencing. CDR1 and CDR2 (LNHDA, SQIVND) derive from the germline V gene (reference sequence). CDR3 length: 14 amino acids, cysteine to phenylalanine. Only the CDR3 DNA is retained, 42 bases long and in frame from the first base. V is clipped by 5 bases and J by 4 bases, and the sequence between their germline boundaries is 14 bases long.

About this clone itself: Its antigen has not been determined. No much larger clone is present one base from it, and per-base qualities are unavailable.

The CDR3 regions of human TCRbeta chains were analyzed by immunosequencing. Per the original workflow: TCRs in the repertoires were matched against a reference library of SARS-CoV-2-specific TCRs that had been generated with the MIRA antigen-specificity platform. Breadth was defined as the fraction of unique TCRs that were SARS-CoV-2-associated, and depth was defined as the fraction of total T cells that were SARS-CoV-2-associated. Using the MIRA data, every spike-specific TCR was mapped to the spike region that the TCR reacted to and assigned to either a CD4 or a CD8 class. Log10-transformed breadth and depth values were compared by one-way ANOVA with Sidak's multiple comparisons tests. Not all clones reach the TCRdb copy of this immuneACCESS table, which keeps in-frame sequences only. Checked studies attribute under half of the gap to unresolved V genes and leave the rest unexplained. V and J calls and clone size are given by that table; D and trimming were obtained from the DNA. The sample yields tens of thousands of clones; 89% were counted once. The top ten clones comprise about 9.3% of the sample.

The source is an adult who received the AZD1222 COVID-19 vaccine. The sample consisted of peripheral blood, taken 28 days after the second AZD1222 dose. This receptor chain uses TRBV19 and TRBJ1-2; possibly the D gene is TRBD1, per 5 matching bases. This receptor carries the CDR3 CASSPQVSIYGYTF. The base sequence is TGTGCCAGTAGTCCACAGGTATCCATCTATGGCTACACCTTC.